This T cell receptor beta chain was profiled in a study of T cells after yellow fever vaccination. Study outcomes and limitations: Contaminants from the bulk population, in the form of abundant clonotypes, could be found in FACS-sorted repertoires. Clonotypes appearing in both CD4 and CD8 compartments existed, and their share was small.

This clonotype turned up a few times. Its antigen remains unidentified. TCRdb reprocessed the 5' RACE reads with MiXCR, giving one entry per CDR3 protein. Among 120,000 or so distinct CDR3 sequences, roughly 15% were seen once, and the ten largest hold roughly 43%. The V and J ends lost 4 bases and 4 bases, in that order; junction bases with no gene match: 7. Germline CDR1 SGHAT, CDR2 FQNNGV. The CDR3 loop spans 15 amino acids. This chain links TRBV11-2 with TRBJ1-2; 9 bases are shared with TRBD1. This TCR derives from a man aged 18 to 30 who received the YFV17D yellow fever vaccine. The specimen comprised CD8+ T cells sorted from PBMCs, sampled 5 days after the yellow fever booster vaccination. The chain's CDR3 is CASSSESTGGYGYTF. The CDR3 bases are TGTGCCAGCAGCTCGGAGTCGACAGGGGGCTATGGCTACACCTTC.